These 20 T cell receptor beta chains share one sample of origin, sequenced in a study of blood T cell repertoires in COVID-19. Data came from immunoSEQ multiplex PCR; TCRdb stores just in-frame clones and leaves some out. The sample includes roughly 100,000 clones, roughly 90% of them seen just once. Sequencing was carried out using peripheral blood. All receptors derive from a woman aged 55 to 70 with acute or convalescent COVID-19.

The table lists this clone with a count of one. The rearrangement uses TRBV2 and TRBJ2-1; 9 nucleotides line up with TRBD2. V gave up 6 bases and J gave up 5 bases; unmatched junction bases: 2. This CDR3 contains 13 residues. Germline CDR1 is SNHLY and CDR2 is FYNNEI. For the CDR3, the DNA is TGTGCCAGCAGGCGGGAGGGCAACAATGAGCAGTTCTTC. Translated, it gives CASRREGNNEQFF. The full variable domain, in which reference TRBV2 and TRBJ2-1 provide the parts outside the CDR3, is EPEVTQTPSHQVTQMGQEVILRCVPISNHLYFYWYRQILGQKVEFLVSFYNNEISEKSEIFDDQFSVERPDGSNFTLKIRSTKLEDSAMYFCASRREGNNEQFFGPGTRLTVL.

J is TRBJ1-2 and V is TRBV14; D possibly corresponds to TRBD1 (5 bases). This CDR3 has 15 residues. Germline CDR1 and CDR2: SGHDN and FVKESK. Trimming cost V 1 base and J 4 bases, with 13 bases left between them. This CDR3 is CASSQAARGAYGYTF. In DNA, the CDR3 is TGTGCCAGCAGCCAAGCAGCCCGCGGGGCCTATGGCTACACCTTC.

This clone was detected only a few times. The chain recombines TRBV6-5 with TRBJ1-5; D gene unclear. The germline V and J ends were trimmed by 4 bases and 1 base, with 11 bases remaining between them. Germline V gene sequence: CDR1 MNHEY, CDR2 SVGAGI. The CDR3 sequence is 15 residues long. CDR3 region: CASSSGSHSNQPQHF. The CDR3, as DNA: TGTGCCAGCAGTTCGGGATCACACAGCAATCAGCCCCAGCATTTT.

V and J are TRBV28 and TRBJ2-1; possible D gene TRBD2, 6 bases. Trimming took off 2 bases at V and 9 bases at J, with 20 bases between the two ends. The germline V gene encodes CDR1 MDHEN and CDR2 SYDVKM. This CDR3 comprises 16 residues. CDR3 sequence: CASSLRPGTGRGEQFF. The CDR3, as DNA: TGTGCCAGCAGTTTACGTCCCGGGACTGGGAGAGGTGAGCAGTTCTTC.

The chain has TRBV28 and TRBJ1-1; tentative D call: TRBD1 (5 bases). The CDR3 is made up of 14 amino acids. The germline V gene has CDR1 MDHEN and CDR2 SYDVKM. Trimming stripped 3 bases from V and 5 bases from J, with 13 bases between. For the CDR3, the DNA is TGTGCCAGCAGTTTGGGCGGGGGAAGGACTGAAGCTTTCTTT. Protein: CASSLGGGRTEAFF.

The chain combines TRBV30 with TRBJ1-2, with D unclear. Trimming took off 0 bases at V and 9 bases at J, with 11 bases between the two ends. Germline loops: CDR1 GTSNPN, CDR2 SVGIG (reference sequence). The CDR3 is 12 amino acids. The CDR3 sequence is CAWSVRGDSYTF. CDR3 in DNA: TGTGCCTGGAGTGTACGTGGAGATAGCTACACCTTC. Full variable domain (missing parts from reference TRBV30 and TRBJ1-2): SQTIHQWPATLVQPVGSPLSLECTVEGTSNPNLYWYRQAAGRGLQLLFYSVGIGQISSEVPQNLSASRPQDRQFILSSKKLLLSDSGFYLCAWSVRGDSYTFGSGTRLTVV.

Only one count was recorded for this clone. The chain couples TRBV5-1 to TRBJ1-2; D call uncertain. Trimming cost V 0 bases and J 5 bases, with 8 bases left between them. Germline V gives CDR1 SGHRS, CDR2 YFSETQ. CDR3 length equals 13 residues. CDR3 in DNA: TGCGCCAGCAGCTTGGACGGGAGGTATGGCTACACCTTC. The encoded protein is CASSLDGRYGYTF.

The chain combines TRBV6-4 with TRBJ2-3; D ambiguous. V lost 4 bases to trimming and J lost 5 bases, with 10 bases between them. The germline gives CDR1 MRHNA, CDR2 SNTAGT. This CDR3 is built from 13 residues. The CDR3 DNA sequence: TGTGCCAGCAGTGTGACATTCCAAGATACGCAGTATTTT. It codes for CASSVTFQDTQYF.

This rearrangement joins TRBV27 to TRBJ1-1, with D uncertain. Deletions cut 6 bases from V and 3 bases from J, with 17 bases between. The CDR3 is 15 amino acids. Germline V CDR1 and CDR2: MNHEY, SMNVEV (reference sequence). The CDR3 coding sequence is TGTGCCAGCAGATTCAACCCGGAGAGATACACTGAAGCTTTCTTT. It is translated as CASRFNPERYTEAFF.

This clone has just a few counts. In nucleotides, the CDR3 is TGCAGCGTTGACAGGGAGGTCAGGGAGACCCAGTACTTC. Translating it yields CSVDREVRETQYF. V usage is TRBV29-1 and J usage is TRBJ2-5; weak D call: TRBD2 (6 bases). The length of the CDR3 is 13 residues. Per germline, CDR1 SQVTM and CDR2 ANQGSEA. The V end lost 3 bases, the J end lost 5 bases, and 13 bases lay between the germline ends. Supplemented by reference TRBV29-1 and TRBJ2-5, the full variable domain reads SAVISQKPSRDICQRGTSLTIQCQVDSQVTMMFWYRQQPGQSLTLIATANQGSEATYESGFVIDKFPISRPNLTFSTLTVSNMSPEDSSIYLCSVDREVRETQYFGPGTRLLVL.

CDR3 bases: TGTGCCAGCAGCCAAGTCCGGGACAGGGGTTTAGCGGGAGGGACAGCTGAGCAGTTCTTC. Its protein is CASSQVRDRGLAGGTAEQFF. The chain has TRBV3-1 (or the pseudogene TRBV3-2) and TRBJ2-1; possibly TRBD2 for D (11 bases). V was clipped by 1 base and J by 9 bases, with 31 bases between them. The CDR3 is 20 residues long. Germline V CDR1 and CDR2: LGHDT, YNNKEL (reference sequence).

The J gene is TRBJ1-2, the V gene TRBV5-1, with D unresolved. From germline, CDR1 is SGHRS and CDR2 YFSETQ. Between the trimmed V and J ends, which lost 0 bases and 2 bases, there was a span of 8 bases. There are 14 residues in the CDR3. CDR3 region: CASSLGEPNYGYTF. The DNA for the CDR3 is TGCGCCAGCAGCTTGGGAGAACCCAACTATGGCTACACCTTC.

The J gene is TRBJ2-1, the V gene TRBV19, with D hard to call. This CDR3 has 13 residues. V was pared by 6 bases and J by 0 bases, with 6 bases between. The germline CDR1 and CDR2 sequences are LNHDA and SQIVND (reference sequence). The CDR3 reads CASRLSSYNEQFF. The CDR3, as DNA: TGTGCCAGTAGGCTCAGCTCCTACAATGAGCAGTTCTTC.

This chain links TRBV3-1 (or the pseudogene TRBV3-2) with TRBJ1-1; possible D gene TRBD1, 5 bases. With 1 base removed from V and 8 bases from J, the gap between germline ends came to 14 bases. Looked up from germline, CDR1 is LGHDT and CDR2 is YNNKEL (reference sequence). The CDR3 totals 14 residues. Here the CDR3 reads CASSQGRRGTEAFF. CDR3 bases: TGTGCCAGCAGCCAAGGCAGGAGGGGAACAGAAGCTTTCTTT.

J is TRBJ1-3 and V is TRBV2, with D possibly TRBD1 on 5 matching bases. The germline gives CDR1 SNHLY, CDR2 FYNNEI. There are 16 residues in the CDR3. Trimming took off 6 bases at V and 0 bases at J, with 15 bases between the two ends. CDR3 DNA: TGTGCCAGCAGGGTCGGAGACAGAGACTCTGGAAACACCATATATTTT. Translation gives CASRVGDRDSGNTIYF. Full variable domain (outside the CDR3, taken from reference TRBV2 and TRBJ1-3): EPEVTQTPSHQVTQMGQEVILRCVPISNHLYFYWYRQILGQKVEFLVSFYNNEISEKSEIFDDQFSVERPDGSNFTLKIRSTKLEDSAMYFCASRVGDRDSGNTIYFGEGSWLTVV.

The CDR3 DNA follows: TGTGCCAGCAGCCAAGAGCCGGGGGTGAGAGAGGCTGAAGCTTTCTTT. It yields the protein CASSQEPGVREAEAFF. V and J are TRBV3-1 (or the pseudogene TRBV3-2) and TRBJ1-1, with D tentatively TRBD1 (5 bases). The CDR3 totals 16 residues. Germline CDR1 is LGHDT and CDR2 is YNNKEL (reference sequence). V was shortened by 0 bases and J by 6 bases, with 17 bases between the two germline ends.

The count of this clone is one. The CDR3 nucleotides are TGTGCCATCAGTACAGGGTTGGGGAACACTGAAGCTTTCTTT. Protein: CAISTGLGNTEAFF. The V call is TRBV10-3, the J call TRBJ1-1; maybe TRBD1 (6 bases). This CDR3 spans 14 amino acids. Trimming shortened V by 5 bases and J by 1 base, and 11 bases separated the two germline ends. Germline CDR1 reads ENHRY; CDR2 reads SYGVKD.

The genes are TRBV7-9 and TRBJ1-4, with TRBD1 as a possible D gene (5 bases). The germline V gene encodes CDR1 SEHNR and CDR2 FQNEAQ (reference sequence). Trimming cost V 7 bases and J 3 bases, with 12 bases left between them. This CDR3 is 14 amino acids long. In DNA form, the CDR3 reads TGTGCCAGCAAGTCGACAGCCTCTAATGAAAAACTGTTTTTT. It encodes CASKSTASNEKLFF.

The sample holds one count of this clone. V usage is TRBV28 and J usage is TRBJ2-3; D might be TRBD1 (6 bases). In germline, CDR1 is MDHEN, CDR2 SYDVKM. The CDR3 contains 11 residues. Here the CDR3 reads CAYRVADTQYF. The CDR3 nucleotides read TGTGCGTACAGGGTGGCAGATACGCAGTATTTT.

CDR3 sequence reads: CASSPTTGLGQPQHF. CDR3 sequence (DNA): TGTGCCAGCAGTCCCACTACAGGGTTGGGTCAGCCCCAGCATTTT. The genes are TRBV6-5 and TRBJ1-5, with D perhaps TRBD1 (6 bases). CDR1 is MNHEY and CDR2 is SVGAGI in the germline V gene. The CDR3 sequence is 15 residues long. V lost 5 bases and J lost 6, with 17 bases in between.